Listed here are 15 T cell receptor beta chains from one sample, sequenced in a study of technical replicates of blood from a few donors listed by TCRdb under 2017. Libraries were made using the immunoSEQ multiplex PCR assay. Held by TCRdb, this immuneACCESS table contains in-frame sequences only and omits some clones. Under half of the omission traces to an unresolved V gene where checked; the cause of the rest is unknown. A total of about 83,000 clones appear in this sample, approximately 94% of them only once. The ten largest clones represent less than 0.3% of the sample. Sample: T cells isolated from PBMCs. Every receptor here comes from a human donor in good health.

The chain is built from TRBV11-3 and TRBJ1-3; unclear D gene. Germline CDR1 and CDR2: SGHNT and YENEEA. The CDR3 is 15 amino acids. Trimming took off 3 bases at V and 0 bases at J, with 9 bases between the two ends. CDR3 residues: CASSFTEYSGNTIYF. CDR3 sequence (DNA): TGTGCCAGCAGCTTCACAGAGTACTCTGGAAACACCATATATTTT.

The table lists this clone with a few counts. J is TRBJ1-2 and V is TRBV5-4; TRBD1 matches 7 bases. Germline CDR1 SGHNT, CDR2 YYREEE (reference sequence). The ends lost 5 bases at V and 0 bases at J; junction bases unmatched: 4. CDR3 size: 14 residues. CDR3 region: CASRNRGPNYGYTF. The CDR3 region has the DNA TGTGCCAGCAGGAACAGGGGACCTAACTATGGCTACACCTTC.

V gene TRBV28 combines with J gene TRBJ2-1, with 8 bases identical to TRBD2. Germline V CDR1 and CDR2: MDHEN, SYDVKM. The V and J ends lost 3 bases and 0 bases, in that order; junction bases with no gene match: 4. There are 16 residues in the CDR3. In DNA form, the CDR3 reads TGTGCCAGCAGTTTTGGGACTAGAGTCTCCTACAATGAGCAGTTCTTC. This translates into CASSFGTRVSYNEQFF.

This clone was observed a single time. The chain combines TRBV5-1 with TRBJ2-5; TRBD2 matches at 8 bases. The germline V gene encodes CDR1 SGHRS and CDR2 YFSETQ. This CDR3 has 15 residues. After removal of 4 bases from V and 5 bases from J, the junction contained 10 bases not matched to a gene. CDR3 DNA sequence: TGCGCCAGCAGCCTAGCGGGCCGTCCTGGGGAGACCCAGTACTTC. Translating gives CASSLAGRPGETQYF.

The chain employs TRBV7-9 and TRBJ2-7; D is perhaps TRBD1 (6 bases). The CDR3 covers 15 residues. In germline, CDR1 is SEHNR, CDR2 FQNEAQ (reference sequence). The V end was cut by 5 bases, the J end by 5 bases, with 19 bases between. The CDR3 is CASSGGRTARDEQYF. CDR3 in DNA: TGTGCCAGCAGCGGGGGCCGGACAGCTCGGGACGAGCAGTACTTC.

The chain is built from TRBV29-1 and TRBJ2-1; the match to TRBD1 covers 11 bases. Germline CDR1 reads SQVTM; CDR2 reads ANQGSEA. V dropped 7 bases and J dropped 2; count of bases not matched to a gene: 4. This CDR3 spans 14 amino acids. The CDR3 here is CSGEGQGAYNEQFF. CDR3 in DNA: TGCAGCGGTGAGGGACAGGGGGCCTACAATGAGCAGTTCTTC.

The CDR3 DNA reads as TGCGCCAGCAGCCAAGGACAGTCAACATTCTACGAGCAGTACTTC. Residues: CASSQGQSTFYEQYF. The genes are TRBV4-1 and TRBJ2-7; D is possibly TRBD1 (5 bases). The CDR3 extends over 15 amino acids. Germline V CDR1 and CDR2: MGHRA, YSYEKL. V was pared by 1 base and J by 3 bases, with 13 bases between.

J is TRBJ2-1 and V is TRBV6-6; D is unresolved. Germline V gives CDR1 MNHNY, CDR2 SVGAGI (reference sequence). CDR3 size: 13 residues. V lost 2 bases to trimming and J lost 3 bases, with 5 bases between them. The CDR3 sequence is CASSYTDYNEQFF. DNA of the CDR3: TGTGCCAGCAGTTACACAGACTACAATGAGCAGTTCTTC.

The chain employs TRBV19 and TRBJ1-2, with 8 bases aligning to TRBD1. This CDR3 has 12 amino acids. Germline CDR1 and CDR2: LNHDA and SQIVND (reference sequence). Losses at the gene ends were 4 bases for V and 7 bases for J; bases not matched to a gene: 2. CDR3 sequence (DNA): TGTGCCAGTAGTAGGGGGACAGGTGGCTACACCTTC. Protein sequence: CASSRGTGGYTF. Complete variable domain (other parts from reference TRBV19 and TRBJ1-2): DGGITQSPKYLFRKEGQNVTLSCEQNLNHDAMYWYRQDPGQGLRLIYYSQIVNDFQKGDIAEGYSVSREKKESFPLTVTSAQKNPTAFYLCASSRGTGGYTFGSGTRLTVV.

This sequence joins TRBV28 and TRBJ2-7, with 7 bases aligning to TRBD1. The length of the CDR3 is 13 residues. Germline lookup yields CDR1 MDHEN and CDR2 SYDVKM. With 6 bases clipped from V and 2 bases from J, the junction kept 4 bases outside the gene matches. The DNA for the CDR3 is TGTGCCAGCAGACGACAGGGCGCCTACGAGCAGTACTTC. Its protein is CASRRQGAYEQYF.

The rearrangement joins TRBV18 to TRBJ1-1; no clear D gene. Germline-derived CDR1 and CDR2 are KGHSH and LQKENI. The CDR3 is 13 amino acids. With 0 bases removed from V and 10 bases from J, the gap between germline ends came to 12 bases. In DNA form, the CDR3 reads TGTGCCAGCTCACCACCGGGAGTGGACGGAGCTTTCTTT. It translates to CASSPPGVDGAFF.

This clone was detected only a few times. The gene calls are TRBV7-8 and TRBJ2-7; TRBD2 aligns across 14 bases. The CDR3 extends over 15 amino acids. V lost 5 bases, J lost 6 bases, and 6 bases stayed unmatched. Germline V CDR1 and CDR2: SGHVS, FQNEAQ. This CDR3 is CASSRPGTSGSEQYF. The CDR3 DNA sequence: TGTGCCAGCAGCAGACCCGGGACTAGCGGGAGCGAGCAGTACTTC.

CDR3 region: CASSYQISYEQYF. The CDR3 DNA follows: TGTGCCAGCAGTTACCAGATCTCCTACGAGCAGTACTTC. The V call is TRBV27, the J call TRBJ2-7; D is ambiguous. Trimming cost V 4 bases and J 0 bases, with 7 bases left between them. Germline CDR1 is MNHEY and CDR2 is SMNVEV (reference sequence). CDR3 length: 13 amino acids.

The chain joins TRBV18 to TRBJ1-1; the D gene is possibly TRBD1 (5 bases). CDR1 and CDR2 from the germline V gene are KGHSH and LQKENI. V was clipped by 1 base and J by 0 bases, with 9 bases between them. CDR3 length: 15 amino acids. The CDR3 protein is CASSPRGEMNTEAFF. Here the CDR3 DNA reads TGTGCCAGCTCACCACGGGGCGAGATGAACACTGAAGCTTTCTTT.

The chain links TRBV6-5 to TRBJ2-7; tentative D call: TRBD1 (6 bases). Germline CDR1 is MNHEY and CDR2 is SVGAGI. The CDR3 sequence is 13 residues long. V dropped 2 bases and J dropped 9 bases, with 14 bases sitting between them. CDR3 DNA: TGTGCCAGCAGTTACACCCAGGGGCCCCGGCAGTACTTC. This translates into CASSYTQGPRQYF.